The entry below describes one T cell receptor beta chain. Repertoires were generated with immunoSEQ multiplex PCR, while TCRdb's copy carries only in-frame clones and drops some. The table includes 120,000 to 150,000 clones, 70% to 85% detected once. These data are taken from a study of blood T cell repertoires in COVID-19. Germline CDR1 and CDR2: LGHDT and YNNKEL (reference sequence). CDR3 size: 19 residues. V shed 0 bases and J 0 bases; nucleotides not matched to a gene: 5. This clonotype originated in a woman between 50 and 59 years old in a cohort sampled during active or convalescent COVID-19. Sequencing was carried out using peripheral blood. V and J are TRBV3-1 (or the pseudogene TRBV3-2) and TRBJ2-6; 10 nucleotides match TRBD1. CDR3 nucleotides: TGTGCCAGCAGCCAAGACTCCGACAGGGGGCCCTCTGGGGCCAACGTCCTGACTTTC. It specifies CASSQDSDRGPSGANVLTF.